This T cell receptor (beta chain) was recorded in a study of blood T cells in healthy people across ages. Germline CDR1 MGHRA, CDR2 YSYEKL. This CDR3 has 13 residues. A second PCR, run for roughly 7 to 12 cycles, used a sample-barcoded 5' primer plus a J-beta primer mix. TCRdb independently ran MiXCR on the 5' RACE reads; one entry per CDR3 protein. The sample lists 550,000 to 750,000 distinct CDR3 sequences; roughly 20% were seen once. Findings of the study overall: Investigators viewed diversity estimates from one million T cells as underestimates, the study reported. Across samples, TCR beta diversity tracked strongly with naive T cell percentage.

The sample providers were healthy Caucasian people from Russia, aged about 6 to 95. This clonotype was counted a few times. What it binds is unknown. The chain carries TRBV4-1 and TRBJ2-5; D not resolved. The J call may be incorrect, as the DNA end agrees better with TRBJ2-1. The sample was blood. The TCR sequence derives from a man between 65 and 85 years old in good health. For the CDR3, the DNA is TGCGCCAGCAGCCAAGTTTCAGCCTATGAGCAGTTCTTC. Amino acid sequence: CASSQVSAYEQFF.